The 10 T cell receptor beta chains below all came from one sample that was sequenced in a study of cytomegalovirus exposure and HLA in healthy donors. The primer mix had 60 Vbeta and 13 Jbeta primers. Repertoires were generated with immunoSEQ multiplex PCR, while TCRdb's copy carries only in-frame clones and drops some. The sample lists 200,000 or so clones; 85% to 90% were seen once. The material sequenced was PBMCs. The receptor set was obtained from a man aged 30 to 39 in good health and CMV-seronegative.

This clone was detected a few times. The chain carries TRBV5-4 and TRBJ1-4; D is undetermined. From germline, CDR1 is SGHNT and CDR2 YYREEE (reference sequence). The CDR3 sequence is 12 residues long. V shed 3 bases and J shed 5 bases, with 5 bases lying between them. This CDR3 reads CASSSGNEKLFF. CDR3 bases: TGTGCCAGCAGCTCCGGGAATGAAAAACTGTTTTTT.

The chain employs TRBV19 and TRBJ2-3; 9 positions agree with TRBD2. The V gene end was trimmed by 6 bases and the J gene end by 3 bases; junction bases not matched to a gene: 7. CDR1 is LNHDA, CDR2 SQIVND, per germline (reference sequence). CDR3 length: 15 amino acids. CDR3 in amino acids: CASRRRLAGTDTQYF. CDR3 coding DNA: TGTGCCAGTAGACGCCGTCTAGCGGGGACAGATACGCAGTATTTT.

This chain connects TRBV5-6 to TRBJ2-7; D remains ambiguous. The CDR3 loop spans 14 amino acids. The V gene's germline CDR1 is SGHDT and CDR2 YYEEEE. V was clipped by 2 bases and J by 1 base, with 10 bases between them. The CDR3: CASSFEVESYEQYF. CDR3 sequence (DNA): TGTGCCAGCAGCTTTGAGGTTGAATCCTACGAGCAGTACTTC.

The chain links TRBV27 to TRBJ1-2, with D tentatively TRBD1 (6 bases). Germline lookup yields CDR1 MNHEY and CDR2 SMNVEV (reference sequence). The germline V and J ends were trimmed by 8 bases and 4 bases, with 17 bases remaining between them. The CDR3 is made up of 14 amino acids. The CDR3 loop reads CASAPGTPVYGYTF. The CDR3 DNA follows: TGTGCCAGCGCACCCGGGACACCCGTCTATGGCTACACCTTC.

The chain recombines TRBV10-3 with TRBJ1-3; D gene unclear. Trimming took 0 bases from V and 5 from J, leaving 5 bases between them. The CDR3 runs 13 residues. Germline CDR1 is ENHRY and CDR2 is SYGVKD. CDR3 residues: CAISESPRNTIYF. In DNA form, the CDR3 reads TGTGCCATCAGTGAGTCCCCCAGAAACACCATATATTTT.

The chain recombines TRBV27 with TRBJ1-4; TRBD1 matches 7 bases. V lost 5 bases, J lost 7 bases, and 7 bases stayed unmatched. The CDR3 covers 14 residues. Per the germline V gene, CDR1 is MNHEY and CDR2 is SMNVEV (reference sequence). CDR3: CASSKTGWGEKLFF. In DNA, the CDR3 is TGTGCCAGCAGTAAGACAGGGTGGGGTGAAAAACTGTTTTTT.

For the CDR3, the DNA is TGTGCCAGCAGTGACAGGGCTCAGGGGAAAGAGACCCAGTACTTC. Protein: CASSDRAQGKETQYF. This chain connects TRBV6-6 to TRBJ2-5; 7 bases are shared with TRBD1. This CDR3 has 15 amino acids. Trimming removed 5 bases from V and 3 bases from J; junction bases left unmatched: 9. Germline V CDR1 and CDR2: MNHNY, SVGAGI (reference sequence).

The rearrangement joins TRBV19 to TRBJ2-1, with TRBD1 as a possible D gene (5 bases). The CDR3 totals 16 residues. Germline CDR1 reads LNHDA; CDR2 reads SQIVND (reference sequence). Trimming took off 5 bases at V and 4 bases at J, with 18 bases between the two ends. Here the CDR3 DNA reads TGTGCCAGTAGTTTCTCCGTCGGACAACCGTACAATGAGCAGTTCTTC. This gives the protein CASSFSVGQPYNEQFF. Supplemented by reference TRBV19 and TRBJ2-1, the full variable domain reads DGGITQSPKYLFRKEGQNVTLSCEQNLNHDAMYWYRQDPGQGLRLIYYSQIVNDFQKGDIAEGYSVSREKKESFPLTVTSAQKNPTAFYLCASSFSVGQPYNEQFFGPGTRLTVL.

V gene TRBV15 combines with J gene TRBJ1-5; TRBD1 is a possible D gene (5 bases). V lost 0 bases to trimming and J lost 1 base, with 7 bases between them. This CDR3 contains 15 residues. Germline loops: CDR1 LNHNV, CDR2 YYDKDF (reference sequence). This CDR3 is CATSRDGGSNQPQHF. The CDR3 nucleotides are TGTGCCACCAGCAGAGATGGGGGGAGCAATCAGCCCCAGCATTTT. Supplemented by reference TRBV15 and TRBJ1-5, the full variable domain reads DAMVIQNPRYQVTQFGKPVTLSCSQTLNHNVMYWYQQKSSQAPKLLFHYYDKDFNNEADTPDNFQSRRPNTSFCFLDIRSPGLGDTAMYLCATSRDGGSNQPQHFGDGTRLSIL.

The chain couples TRBV4-2 to TRBJ1-5, with no clear D. This CDR3 contains 15 residues. Trimming removed 0 bases from V and 12 bases from J, with 18 bases in between. Germline lookup yields CDR1 LGHNA and CDR2 YNFKEQ. CDR3 in DNA: TGTGCCAGCAGCCAAGATTTGGCCAGCCCAAGAGGCCAGCATTTT. It encodes CASSQDLASPRGQHF.